The text below deals with one T cell receptor beta chain. Its antigen is currently unknown. This record comes from a study of cytomegalovirus exposure and HLA in healthy donors. Both 60 Vbeta primers and 13 Jbeta primers went into the PCR. The repertoire was sequenced with immunoSEQ multiplex PCR; TCRdb's copy has only in-frame clones and lacks some. The data show over 70,000 clones, with around 80% seen just once and 2.5% to 3.5% held by the top ten. Study conclusions and caveats: 87-base-pair reads could not separate some V segments, including TRBV6-2 and TRBV6-3.

V lost 7 bases and J lost 10, with 24 bases in between. Germline values: CDR1 SGHRS, CDR2 YFSETQ. The CDR3 contains 14 residues. The gene calls are TRBV5-1 and TRBJ2-7, with a possible D match to TRBD2 (5 bases). The TCR originated in a man aged 50 to 59 in good health and CMV-seropositive. The specimen sequenced was PBMCs. The CDR3 is CASSTSGESTSQYF. For the CDR3, the DNA is TGCGCCAGCTCTACATCCGGGGAATCTACGAGCCAGTACTTC. Drawing the rest from reference TRBV5-1 and TRBJ2-7, the complete variable domain is KAGVTQTPRYLIKTRGQQVTLSCSPISGHRSVSWYQQTPGQGLQFLFEYFSETQRNKGNFPGRFSGRQFSNSRSEMNVSTLELGDSALYLCASSTSGESTSQYFGPGTRLTVT.